Listed below are T cell receptor beta chains from one sample, sequenced in a study of chemoradiotherapy in HPV16-positive cancers. Repertoires were generated with immunoSEQ multiplex PCR, while TCRdb's copy carries only in-frame clones and drops some. This sample carries around 33,000 clones, 86% of them seen once, and the ten largest clones take under 2.5%. The specimen comprised blood, sampled from a patient who underwent chemoradiotherapy. The origin of the receptors is a human donor with HPV-associated anogenital cancer. CDR3s include the opening cysteine and the closing phenylalanine or tryptophan. D genes are given only for firm matches. Clone size is shown for a subset of rows, as once, few, many or a class of expanded clone.

DNA,CDR3,J,size,V,D
TGTGCCAGCAGTTACGCCCCCGACGGCTCCTACGAGCAGTACTTC,CASSYAPDGSYEQYF,TRBJ2-7,.,TRBV6-5,.
TGTGCCAGCAACGAAGGTAGCAACTCCGGGGAGCTGTTTTTT,CASNEGSNSGELFF,TRBJ2-2,.,TRBV6-4,.
TGTGCCAGCAGCATTCTAGCGGGGGGAGATACGCAGTATTTT,CASSILAGGDTQYF,TRBJ2-3,.,TRBV7-9,TRBD2
TGTGCCAGCAGGGCAGGCGCGAACACCGGGGAGCTGTTTTTT,CASRAGANTGELFF,TRBJ2-2,.,TRBV6-1,.
TGTGCCAGCAGCCCCGGACTGAGCTCCTACGAGCAGTACTTC,CASSPGLSSYEQYF,TRBJ2-7,.,TRBV11-2,.
TGTGCCAGCAGCTTAGATCGAAAGGGAACGGGGGATCAGCCCCAGCATTTT,CASSLDRKGTGDQPQHF,TRBJ1-5,.,TRBV7-8,.
TGTGCCAGCAGTAAATCAGGCGCGGGGGACTATGGCTACACCTTC,CASSKSGAGDYGYTF,TRBJ1-2,once,TRBV6-5,.
TGTGCCAGCAGCTCCACCAGGGGAGGTGGCTACACCTTC,CASSSTRGGGYTF,TRBJ1-2,.,TRBV11-2,.
TGTGCCAGTAGTATATCTCCAGGGCCAAGTGGCGAGCAGTACTTC,CASSISPGPSGEQYF,TRBJ2-7,.,TRBV19,.
TGCAGTGCTAGAGGAGGGTTTGAAGCTTTCTTT,CSARGGFEAFF,TRBJ1-1,.,TRBV20-1,.
TGTGCCAGCTTAAAGAGGGGGACGAACACTGAAGCTTTCTTT,CASLKRGTNTEAFF,TRBJ1-1,.,TRBV2,.
TGTGCCAGCTTTTTCGACCGGGAAGCTTTCTTT,CASFFDREAFF,TRBJ1-1,.,TRBV6-5,.
TGCGCCAGCAGCCAGCAGATACCGGGACAGGGGGATGGGGAGCAGTACTTC,CASSQQIPGQGDGEQYF,TRBJ2-7,.,TRBV4-3,TRBD1
TGTGCCAGTATCGGACAGGTTTACTATGGCTACACCTTC,CASIGQVYYGYTF,TRBJ1-2,.,TRBV19,TRBD1
TGTGCCAGCAGCATGGACAGTCCGGGACCCCTCCACTTT,CASSMDSPGPLHF,TRBJ1-6,.,TRBV11-2,.
TGTGCCAGTAGGGGGCGGGACACTAAGAACACTGAAGCTTTCTTT,CASRGRDTKNTEAFF,TRBJ1-1,once,TRBV19,.
TGTGCCAGCAGCCTACCGACCGTTGGGACTGAAGCTTTCTTT,CASSLPTVGTEAFF,TRBJ1-1,.,TRBV5-5,.
TGTGCCAGCAGCGTAGCGTTGCTCGCGGGGGGTGCAGATACGCAGTATTTT,CASSVALLAGGADTQYF,TRBJ2-3,.,TRBV9,TRBD2
TGTGCCAGCAGTCCCGGACCCATCCCTTATGGCTACACCTTC,CASSPGPIPYGYTF,TRBJ1-2,.,TRBV28,.
TGTGCCAGCAAGATCGGGACAGCGGCCTCCTACGAGCAGTACTTC,CASKIGTAASYEQYF,TRBJ2-7,.,TRBV5-5,TRBD1
TGTGCCAGCAGCTTGGCAGGGAGTGGGGGCTACACCTTC,CASSLAGSGGYTF,TRBJ1-2,.,TRBV7-2,.
TGTGCCAGCAGTCTACGCTGGGGACGCACAGATACGCAGTATTTT,CASSLRWGRTDTQYF,TRBJ2-3,once,TRBV27,.